These 10 T cell receptor beta chains came from one sample sequenced in a study of shared clonotypes between healthy human individuals. Using immunoSEQ multiplex PCR, the repertoire was profiled, and TCRdb retains in-frame clones only, with some absent. This repertoire shows some 650,000 clones, less than 98% found once; its top ten account for less than 0.065%. Input material: naive CD4+ T cells sorted from blood. Subset meaning: CD45RA+ positively selected. These receptor sequences come from a woman in her twenties or thirties in good health.

This rearrangement joins TRBV7-3 to TRBJ2-7; D is unresolved. Germline V lookup: CDR1 SGHTA, CDR2 FQGTGA. The V gene lost 4 bases and the J gene lost 4 bases, with 11 bases spanning the gap. This CDR3 has 13 amino acids. CDR3 sequence reads: CASSSNLGYEQYF. The CDR3 DNA is TGTGCCAGCAGCTCCAATCTAGGGTACGAGCAGTACTTC.

The chain joins TRBV9 to TRBJ2-1; 7 bases match TRBD2. With 0 bases clipped from V and 2 bases from J, the junction kept 2 bases outside the gene matches. The CDR3 covers 15 residues. Germline CDR1 SGDLS, CDR2 YYNGEE. The CDR3 DNA reads TGTGCCAGCAGCGTAGGCGGGAGAACCTACAATGAGCAGTTCTTC. This gives the protein CASSVGGRTYNEQFF.

The CDR3 region is CASIRQGTHNEQFF. CDR3 coding DNA: TGTGCCAGCATCCGACAGGGTACCCACAATGAGCAGTTCTTC. The genes are TRBV6-1 and TRBJ2-1; 7 bases are a match to TRBD1. Germline V gene sequence: CDR1 MNHNS, CDR2 SASEGT. The ends lost 7 bases at V and 5 bases at J; junction bases unmatched: 8. This CDR3 comprises 14 residues.

This chain connects TRBV5-1 to TRBJ2-2; D gene unclear. V was shortened by 0 bases and J by 3 bases, with 6 bases between the two germline ends. In germline, CDR1 is SGHRS, CDR2 YFSETQ. The CDR3 totals 14 residues. The CDR3 bases are TGCGCCAGCAGCTTGGCCGTAGACACCGGGGAGCTGTTTTTT. Amino acids: CASSLAVDTGELFF.

The V call is TRBV12-5, the J call TRBJ2-1; D call uncertain. The germline CDR1 and CDR2 sequences are LGHNT and FRNRAP. Trimming took 3 bases from V and 1 from J, leaving 10 bases between them. CDR3 length: 15 amino acids. CDR3 DNA sequence: TGTGCTAGTGGTTTAGACCATACTTCCTACAATGAGCAGTTCTTC. Translated: CASGLDHTSYNEQFF.

The J gene is TRBJ2-5, the V gene TRBV30; a possible D gene is TRBD1 (6 bases). The assigned J gene may be wrong: the sequence end matches TRBJ2-7 better. Germline assignment: CDR1 GTSNPN and CDR2 SVGIG (reference sequence). The CDR3 runs to 12 residues. The CDR3 DNA is TGTGCCTGGAAAGGACAGAGCTACGAGCAGTACTTC. It is translated as CAWKGQSYEQYF.

J is TRBJ2-1 and V is TRBV30; D is possibly TRBD1 (5 bases). V lost 1 base, J lost 7 bases, and 11 bases lay in between. The CDR3 is made up of 13 amino acids. Germline assignment: CDR1 GTSNPN and CDR2 SVGIG (reference sequence). CDR3 residues: CAWSGQSANEQFF. The CDR3, as DNA: TGTGCCTGGAGTGGACAGTCCGCGAATGAGCAGTTCTTC.

The count of this clone is one. The V call is TRBV5-1, the J call TRBJ2-7; 8 bases match TRBD2. V gave up 4 bases and J gave up 2 bases; unmatched junction bases: 8. CDR3 length: 15 residues. Germline lookup yields CDR1 SGHRS and CDR2 YFSETQ. The CDR3 region has the DNA TGCGCCAGCAGCCTGGTGGGGACTAGTACCTACGAGCAGTACTTC. It codes for CASSLVGTSTYEQYF.

This chain connects TRBV7-2 to TRBJ2-2; 12 bases fit TRBD2. J was trimmed by 2 bases and V by 5 bases; bases with no gene match: 3. CDR1 and CDR2 from the germline V gene are SGHTA and FQGNSA. CDR3 size: 16 residues. CDR3 region: CASSVGLAGNTGELFF. The CDR3, as DNA: TGTGCCAGCAGCGTTGGACTAGCGGGAAACACCGGGGAGCTGTTTTTT.

The J gene is TRBJ1-1, the V gene TRBV4-1; D remains unclear. The CDR3 has 14 amino acids. V was trimmed by 1 base and J by 4 bases, leaving 10 bases between them. The germline CDR1 and CDR2 sequences are MGHRA and YSYEKL. DNA for the CDR3: TGCGCCAGCAGCCAAGGCTCTAGAACCACTGAAGCTTTCTTT. Amino acids: CASSQGSRTTEAFF.